The 2 T cell receptor beta chains in this list originate from one sample, sequenced in a study of blood T cell repertoires in COVID-19. The table came from immunoSEQ multiplex PCR; TCRdb's copy has only in-frame clones and leaves some out. The repertoire includes 70,000 to 90,000 clones, roughly 82% of them detected once, and approximately 8% sits in the top ten. The sample was peripheral blood. The receptor source for this set is a man in his fifties with active COVID-19.

This clone was seen only once. The rearrangement joins TRBV5-1 to TRBJ2-7, with 8 bases fitting TRBD1. J was trimmed by 6 bases and V by 4 bases; bases with no gene match: 9. Germline V gives CDR1 SGHRS, CDR2 YFSETQ. The CDR3 runs 14 residues. The CDR3 sequence is CASSPGTTGVEQYF. In nucleotides, the CDR3 is TGCGCCAGCAGCCCGGGCACGACAGGGGTCGAGCAGTACTTC.

The genes are TRBV5-1 and TRBJ2-3; D possibly corresponds to TRBD2 (5 bases). The CDR3 sequence is 15 residues long. Germline values: CDR1 SGHRS, CDR2 YFSETQ. V lost 0 bases and J lost 1, with 9 bases in between. CDR3 in amino acids: CASSLGLGGTDTQYF. The CDR3 bases are TGCGCCAGCAGCTTGGGCCTCGGGGGCACAGATACGCAGTATTTT.